The 3 T cell receptor beta chains given below trace back to one sample, sequenced in a study of TIL therapy for anti-PD-1-resistant metastatic lung cancer. Time point given: pre-treatment sample, taken before nivolumab and TIL therapy. The tumor samples were excised metastases, mostly pleural nodules or supraclavicular lymph nodes. Sequencing used immunoSEQ v3. This table comes from immunoSEQ multiplex PCR, and its TCRdb copy is limited to in-frame clones, with some not included. Here the sample spans approximately 97,000 clones, roughly two thirds being singletons. This specimen was tumor tissue, taken at baseline. The receptors shown here come from a person aged 25 to 85 with non-small cell lung cancer.

The chain carries TRBV6-6 and TRBJ2-5; perhaps TRBD2 as D (5 bases). The CDR3 runs to 17 residues. Trimming took 5 bases from V and 7 from J, leaving 26 bases between them. Germline lookup yields CDR1 MNHNY and CDR2 SVGAGI (reference sequence). Written as DNA, the CDR3 is TGTGCCAGCAGTCAATCCCGGGGTGTGCCGCCAAAGGGGACCCAGTACTTC. Translated: CASSQSRGVPPKGTQYF.

This clone showed up just once. The chain carries TRBV5-1 and TRBJ2-5; D possibly matches TRBD1 or TRBD2 (5 bases each). The CDR3 covers 13 residues. Germline V gene lookup returns CDR1 SGHRS and CDR2 YFSETQ. V shed 4 bases and J shed 2 bases, with 9 bases lying between them. The CDR3 nucleotides read TGCGCCAGCAGCATGGGACCACAAGAGACCCAGTACTTC. Protein product: CASSMGPQETQYF.

The chain couples TRBV3-1 (or the pseudogene TRBV3-2) to TRBJ2-7; either TRBD1 or TRBD2 may supply D (7 bases each). Germline V gene sequence: CDR1 LGHDT, CDR2 YNNKEL (reference sequence). V lost 8 bases and J 1 base, leaving 21 bases between the germline ends. The CDR3 loop spans 16 amino acids. CDR3 DNA sequence: TGTGCCAGCCGCGGAGCGACGGGGGGACAGTCCTACGAGCAGTACTTC. Its protein is CASRGATGGQSYEQYF.